The 22 T cell receptor beta chains below all came from one sample that was sequenced in a study of blood T cell repertoires in COVID-19. Clones were read by immunoSEQ multiplex PCR, and TCRdb kept only the in-frame ones, dropping some. The sample holds 250,000 to 350,000 clones, around four fifths seen once. The sequenced sample was peripheral blood. Source of these receptors: a woman between 50 and 59 years old with acute or convalescent COVID-19.

The CDR3 sequence is CASSPGQGQETQYF. The CDR3 coding sequence is TGTGCCAGCAGCCCCGGACAGGGCCAAGAGACCCAGTACTTC. The chain joins TRBV3-1 (or the pseudogene TRBV3-2) to TRBJ2-5; TRBD1 matches at 8 bases. This CDR3 region has 14 residues. In germline, CDR1 is LGHDT, CDR2 YNNKEL (reference sequence). V dropped 4 bases and J dropped 1; count of bases not matched to a gene: 2.

V is TRBV15 and J is TRBJ2-3; 13 bases fit TRBD2. Germline V gene lookup returns CDR1 LNHNV and CDR2 YYDKDF (reference sequence). CDR3 length: 18 residues. J was trimmed by 5 bases and V by 0 bases; bases with no gene match: 8. The CDR3 DNA sequence: TGTGCCACCAGCAGAGATAAGGGACTAGCGGGACGGGGAGATACGCAGTATTTT. Its translation: CATSRDKGLAGRGDTQYF.

This clone was observed a handful of times. The chain is built from TRBV5-4 and TRBJ1-2; a possible D gene is TRBD1 (6 bases). Germline CDR1 and CDR2: SGHNT and YYREEE (reference sequence). This CDR3 spans 15 amino acids. Trimming took 4 bases from V and 8 from J, leaving 21 bases between them. CDR3 sequence (DNA): TGTGCCAGCAGCCCTAACAGGGCCGTCGGCTCCGGCTACACCTTC. Residues: CASSPNRAVGSGYTF.

This clone was detected once. The rearrangement uses TRBV3-1 (or the pseudogene TRBV3-2) and TRBJ2-7; 10 bases map to TRBD1. J gave up 5 bases and V 5 bases, and 3 bases lay outside the gene matches. The CDR3 runs to 13 residues. CDR1 and CDR2 from the germline V gene are LGHDT and YNNKEL (reference sequence). The CDR3 region has the DNA TGTGCCAGCAGCTTAGGGACAGGGGACGAGCAGTACTTC. Translated, it gives CASSLGTGDEQYF.

V gene TRBV7-2 combines with J gene TRBJ1-3, with 9 bases matching TRBD1. The CDR3 has 15 residues. The germline V gene has CDR1 SGHTA and CDR2 FQGNSA. Germline trimming cut 3 bases from V and 3 bases from J; bases unmatched to any gene: 3. The CDR3 DNA follows: TGTGCCAGCAGCTTTCGGACAGGGGATGGAAACACCATATATTTT. This gives the protein CASSFRTGDGNTIYF.

V gene TRBV27 combines with J gene TRBJ1-1; D is uncertain. CDR1 and CDR2 from the germline V gene are MNHEY and SMNVEV (reference sequence). Trimming stripped 7 bases from V and 7 bases from J, with 13 bases between. The CDR3 contains 12 residues. CDR3 nucleotides: TGTGCCAGCAAGAGGGCCGGTCTTGAAGCTTTCTTT. Translating gives CASKRAGLEAFF.

This clone has a handful of counts. The V and J genes are TRBV7-9 and TRBJ1-4; possibly TRBD1 for D (5 bases). V lost 2 bases and J 12 bases, leaving 10 bases between the germline ends. The germline V gene has CDR1 SEHNR and CDR2 FQNEAQ (reference sequence). The CDR3 is made up of 12 amino acids. The CDR3 DNA follows: TGTGCCAGCAGCTTATTTACGGGGGAACTGTTTTTT. Translation gives CASSLFTGELFF.

V gene TRBV18 combines with J gene TRBJ2-3, with a possible D match to TRBD1 (5 bases). Germline V CDR1 and CDR2: KGHSH, LQKENI. The CDR3 runs to 14 residues. V lost 6 bases and J lost 0, with 10 bases in between. The chain's CDR3 is CASSAQGSTDTQYF. The CDR3 nucleotides are TGTGCCAGCTCCGCCCAGGGAAGCACAGATACGCAGTATTTT.

The chain uses TRBV6-5 and TRBJ1-2; 7 nucleotides align to TRBD1. Germline V CDR1 and CDR2: MNHEY, SVGAGI. V lost 7 bases, J lost 2 bases, and 7 bases stayed unmatched. This CDR3 is built from 14 residues. The CDR3, as DNA: TGTGCCAGCACCGACAGGGAGGACAACTATGGCTACACCTTC. Amino acids: CASTDREDNYGYTF.

The CDR3 reads CASSYSRLGQDPYEQYV. In DNA, the CDR3 is TGTGCCAGCAGTTACTCACGTCTAGGACAGGATCCCTACGAGCAGTACGTC. The chain employs TRBV6-2 or TRBV6-3 and TRBJ2-7; 7 bases fit TRBD1. Germline V gene sequence: CDR1 MNHEY, CDR2 SVGEGT. Trimming took 0 bases from V and 2 from J; bases not matched to a gene: 10. CDR3 length equals 17 residues.

The V and J genes are TRBV30 and TRBJ1-5; perhaps TRBD1 as D (6 bases). CDR1 and CDR2 from the germline V gene are GTSNPN and SVGIG (reference sequence). The germline V and J ends were trimmed by 1 base and 4 bases, with 11 bases remaining between them. This CDR3 contains 14 residues. This CDR3 is CAWSAGQINQPQHF. DNA for the CDR3: TGTGCCTGGAGTGCCGGACAGATTAATCAGCCCCAGCATTTT.

In DNA, the CDR3 is TGTGCCAGCAGCCGAACAAGTACCGGGGAGCTGTTTTTT. Its translation is CASSRTSTGELFF. The chain uses TRBV3-1 (or the pseudogene TRBV3-2) and TRBJ2-2; no reliable D call. Germline V gene lookup returns CDR1 LGHDT and CDR2 YNNKEL (reference sequence). There are 13 residues in the CDR3. V was clipped by 4 bases and J by 5 bases, with 8 bases between them.

V usage is TRBV6-2 or TRBV6-3 and J usage is TRBJ2-2; the D gene is possibly TRBD2 (5 bases). The CDR3 covers 14 residues. Germline assignment: CDR1 MNHEY and CDR2 SVGEGT. Trimming removed 2 bases from V and 7 bases from J, with 11 bases in between. CDR3 loop: CASSYGSGVGELFF. Written as DNA, the CDR3 is TGTGCCAGCAGTTACGGGAGTGGGGTCGGGGAGCTGTTTTTT.

The gene calls are TRBV12-3 or TRBV12-4 and TRBJ1-4; TRBD1 matches 8 bases. There are 13 residues in the CDR3. After removal of 6 bases from V and 7 bases from J, the junction contained 4 bases not matched to a gene. CDR3 sequence (DNA): TGTGCCAGCAGCGACGGGACAGGTGAAAAACTGTTTTTT. The encoded protein is CASSDGTGEKLFF.

The chain joins TRBV7-2 to TRBJ1-1; 11 bases align to TRBD1. CDR1 and CDR2 (germline): SGHTA, FQGNSA. This CDR3 is built from 14 residues. Trimming cost V 7 bases and J 4 bases; bases outside gene matches: 5. The CDR3 spells CASKRTGGGTEAFF. Here the CDR3 DNA reads TGTGCCAGCAAACGGACAGGGGGCGGCACTGAAGCTTTCTTT.

V is TRBV5-1 and J is TRBJ1-1; weak D call: TRBD1 (5 bases). The CDR3 is 16 residues long. V lost 3 bases and J lost 1, with 16 bases in between. Germline V gene lookup returns CDR1 SGHRS and CDR2 YFSETQ. As DNA, the CDR3 is TGCGCCAGCAGCTGGGGGGAAAGAGGAAAGAACACTGAAGCTTTCTTT. Encoded protein: CASSWGERGKNTEAFF.

The chain uses TRBV3-1 (or the pseudogene TRBV3-2) and TRBJ1-6; tentative D call: TRBD1 (5 bases). The CDR3 is made up of 13 amino acids. Germline loops: CDR1 LGHDT, CDR2 YNNKEL (reference sequence). V dropped 8 bases and J dropped 7 bases, with 12 bases sitting between them. CDR3 loop: CASSGTLNSPLHF. The CDR3 region has the DNA TGTGCCAGCTCCGGGACTCTAAATTCACCCCTCCACTTT.

The chain links TRBV7-3 to TRBJ1-2; D is perhaps TRBD1 (6 bases). CDR1 SGHTA and CDR2 FQGTGA come from the germline V gene. The V end was cut by 5 bases, the J end by 7 bases, with 26 bases between. The length of the CDR3 is 17 residues. In nucleotides, the CDR3 is TGTGCCAGCAGCCCTAGCTCGGACAGTGCCATGGTCGGTGGCTACACCTTC. Protein sequence: CASSPSSDSAMVGGYTF.

The rearrangement uses TRBV7-9 and TRBJ2-3; TRBD2 aligns across 8 bases. CDR1 and CDR2 (germline): SEHNR, FQNEAQ (reference sequence). The CDR3 length is 16 residues. The junction had 8 bases not matched to a gene; V was cut back by 5 bases and J by 1 base. The CDR3 nucleotides are TGTGCCAGCAGCCCGGTGGCGGGGGGCCGCACAGATACGCAGTATTTT. Protein sequence: CASSPVAGGRTDTQYF.

There are a few counts of this clone. V usage is TRBV3-1 (or the pseudogene TRBV3-2) and J usage is TRBJ1-3; D is unclear. CDR3 length: 12 residues. The V end was cut by 8 bases, the J end by 2 bases, with 7 bases between. The V gene's germline CDR1 is LGHDT and CDR2 YNNKEL (reference sequence). In DNA form, the CDR3 reads TGTGCCAGCGAGTCTGCTGGAAACACCATATATTTT. This encodes CASESAGNTIYF.

The chain has TRBV4-3 and TRBJ1-2, with 9 nucleotides matching TRBD1. This CDR3 has 17 residues. Germline assignment: CDR1 LGHNA and CDR2 YSLEER. V shed 0 bases and J 5 bases; nucleotides not matched to a gene: 10. The chain's CDR3 is CASSQDIGDRVLYGYTF. In DNA form, the CDR3 reads TGCGCCAGCAGCCAAGATATAGGGGACAGGGTGCTTTATGGCTACACCTTC.

The rearrangement uses TRBV5-4 and TRBJ2-2; possible D gene TRBD2, 5 bases. The V end was cut by 0 bases, the J end by 0 bases, with 12 bases between. Germline CDR1 reads SGHNT; CDR2 reads YYREEE (reference sequence). The CDR3 extends over 17 amino acids. CDR3 residues: CASSLDRIGTNTGELFF. CDR3 bases: TGTGCCAGCAGCTTGGATCGAATCGGGACGAACACCGGGGAGCTGTTTTTT.